The rows below give T cell receptor beta chains drawn from one sample of a study of stem cell transplantation in POMP-related autoinflammatory disease. The repertoire was sequenced with immunoSEQ multiplex PCR; TCRdb's copy has only in-frame clones and lacks some. The data show about 9,200 clones, roughly 90% seen once. The sequencing used CD8+ T cells from PBMCs, collected before stem cell transplantation. The receptors here all came from a human donor with POMP-related autoinflammation and immune dysregulation (PRAID). The conserved cysteine and the conserved F or W are not part of the CDR3 here. The order of the fields is J gene, V gene, CDR3 protein.

J gene: TRBJ1-4
V gene: TRBV13
CDR3 protein: ASSLGPTGEKLF

J gene: TRBJ1-1
V gene: TRBV7-8
CDR3 protein: AGVTGNTEAF

J gene: TRBJ2-2
V gene: TRBV29-1
CDR3 protein: SVPRPNTGELF

J gene: TRBJ1-1
V gene: TRBV7-9
CDR3 protein: ASSLVSVNTEAF

J gene: TRBJ2-3
V gene: TRBV10-1
CDR3 protein: ASSDGGASGVRVGDTQY

J gene: TRBJ1-3
V gene: TRBV21-1
CDR3 protein: ASSRVRLRSGNTIY

J gene: TRBJ2-3
V gene: TRBV5-1
CDR3 protein: ASSLESGGTATDTQY

J gene: TRBJ1-6
V gene: TRBV5-5
CDR3 protein: ASSSEIRQGGSPLH

J gene: TRBJ1-1
V gene: TRBV28
CDR3 protein: ASRSEGARGTEAF

J gene: TRBJ1-1
V gene: TRBV7-9
CDR3 protein: ASSSHPGTEAF

J gene: TRBJ2-7
V gene: TRBV4-1
CDR3 protein: ASTRSPGLASEQY

J gene: TRBJ1-1
V gene: TRBV27
CDR3 protein: ASSLGPQVGTEAF

J gene: TRBJ2-1
V gene: TRBV19
CDR3 protein: ASSSLPGPHQF

J gene: TRBJ1-5
V gene: TRBV4-1
CDR3 protein: ASSQDGQANNQPQH

J gene: TRBJ2-1
V gene: TRBV14
CDR3 protein: ASSQEQASYNEQF

J gene: TRBJ2-5
V gene: TRBV4-1
CDR3 protein: ASSQAGTGRGETQY

J gene: TRBJ1-5
V gene: TRBV4-1
CDR3 protein: ASSLLGGRRLGNQPQH

J gene: TRBJ1-6
V gene: TRBV7-6
CDR3 protein: ASSSGTGNSPLH

J gene: TRBJ2-1
V gene: TRBV9
CDR3 protein: ASSVDSGRAPYNEQF

J gene: TRBJ2-1
V gene: TRBV28
CDR3 protein: ASSFAREQF

J gene: TRBJ2-5
V gene: TRBV5-6
CDR3 protein: ASSLVEGETQY

J gene: TRBJ1-2
V gene: TRBV7-9
CDR3 protein: ASSSQGVGYGYT

J gene: TRBJ2-7
V gene: TRBV4-1
CDR3 protein: ASSQLAGAYEQY

J gene: TRBJ2-1
V gene: TRBV6-1
CDR3 protein: ASSEETRQGAYNEQF

J gene: TRBJ2-3
V gene: TRBV6-5
CDR3 protein: ASSYSWADTQY

J gene: TRBJ1-1
V gene: TRBV4-1
CDR3 protein: ASSHYTNTEAF

J gene: TRBJ2-1
V gene: TRBV4-1
CDR3 protein: ASSPRSGGPSYNEQF